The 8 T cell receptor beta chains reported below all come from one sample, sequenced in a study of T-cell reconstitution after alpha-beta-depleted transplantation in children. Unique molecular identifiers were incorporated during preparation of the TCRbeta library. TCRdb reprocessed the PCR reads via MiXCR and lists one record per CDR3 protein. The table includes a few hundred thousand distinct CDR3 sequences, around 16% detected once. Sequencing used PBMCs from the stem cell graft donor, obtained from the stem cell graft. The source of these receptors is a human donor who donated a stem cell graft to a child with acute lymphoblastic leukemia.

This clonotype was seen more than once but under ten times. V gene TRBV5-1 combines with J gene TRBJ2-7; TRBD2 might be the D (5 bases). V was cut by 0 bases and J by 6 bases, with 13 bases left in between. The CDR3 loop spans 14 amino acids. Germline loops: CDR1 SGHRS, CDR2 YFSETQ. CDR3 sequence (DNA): TGCGCCAGCAGCTTGGCGCTAGATCTAGCCGAGCAGTACTTC. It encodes CASSLALDLAEQYF.

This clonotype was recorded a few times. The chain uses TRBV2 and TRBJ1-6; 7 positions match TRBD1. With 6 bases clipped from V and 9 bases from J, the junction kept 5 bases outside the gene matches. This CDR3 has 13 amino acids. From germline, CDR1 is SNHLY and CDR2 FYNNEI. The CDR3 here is CASRTGESSPLHF. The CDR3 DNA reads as TGTGCCAGCAGAACAGGGGAGAGTTCACCCCTCCACTTT.

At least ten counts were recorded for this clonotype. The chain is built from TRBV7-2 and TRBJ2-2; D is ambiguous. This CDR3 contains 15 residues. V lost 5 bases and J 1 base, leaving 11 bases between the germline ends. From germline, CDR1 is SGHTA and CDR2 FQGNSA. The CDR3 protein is CASSPRAGNTGELFF. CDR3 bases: TGTGCCAGCAGCCCCCGCGCAGGGAACACCGGGGAGCTGTTTTTT. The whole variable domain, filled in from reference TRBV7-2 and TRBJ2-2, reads GAGVSQSPSNKVTEKGKDVELRCDPISGHTALYWYRQSLGQGLEFLIYFQGNSAPDKSGLPSDRFSAERTGGSVSTLTIQRTQQEDSAVYLCASSPRAGNTGELFFGEGSRLTVL.

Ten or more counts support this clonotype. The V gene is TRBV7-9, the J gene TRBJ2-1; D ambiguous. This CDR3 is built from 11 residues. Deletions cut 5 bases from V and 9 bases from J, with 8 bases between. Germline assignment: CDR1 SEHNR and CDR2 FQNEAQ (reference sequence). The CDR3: CASSLGIEQFF. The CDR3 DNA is TGTGCCAGCAGCCTAGGGATTGAGCAGTTCTTC.

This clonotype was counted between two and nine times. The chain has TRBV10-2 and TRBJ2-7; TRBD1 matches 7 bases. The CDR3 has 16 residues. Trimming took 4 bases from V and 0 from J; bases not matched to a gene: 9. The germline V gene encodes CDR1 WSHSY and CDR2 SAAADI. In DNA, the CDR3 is TGCGCCAGCAGTGCCCTGGGACAGTCCAGCTCCTACGAGCAGTACTTC. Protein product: CASSALGQSSSYEQYF.

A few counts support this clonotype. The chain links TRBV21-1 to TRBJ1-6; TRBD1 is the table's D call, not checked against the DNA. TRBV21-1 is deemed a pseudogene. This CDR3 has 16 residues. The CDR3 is CASSKGRDRPHSPLHF. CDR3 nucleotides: TGTGCCAGCAGCAAAGGTCGGGACAGGCCACATTCACCCCTCCACTTT.

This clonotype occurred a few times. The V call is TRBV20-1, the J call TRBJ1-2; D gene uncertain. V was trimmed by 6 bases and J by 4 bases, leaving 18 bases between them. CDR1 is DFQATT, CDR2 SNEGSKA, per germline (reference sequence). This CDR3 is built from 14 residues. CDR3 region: CSAPREALGYGYTF. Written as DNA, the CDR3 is TGCAGTGCCCCTCGGGAGGCCCTAGGCTATGGCTACACCTTC.

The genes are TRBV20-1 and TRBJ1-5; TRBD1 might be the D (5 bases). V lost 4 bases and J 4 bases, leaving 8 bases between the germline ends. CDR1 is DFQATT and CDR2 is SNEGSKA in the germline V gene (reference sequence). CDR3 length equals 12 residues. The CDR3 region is CSAIWGNQPQHF. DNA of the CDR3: TGCAGTGCTATATGGGGGAATCAGCCCCAGCATTTT.